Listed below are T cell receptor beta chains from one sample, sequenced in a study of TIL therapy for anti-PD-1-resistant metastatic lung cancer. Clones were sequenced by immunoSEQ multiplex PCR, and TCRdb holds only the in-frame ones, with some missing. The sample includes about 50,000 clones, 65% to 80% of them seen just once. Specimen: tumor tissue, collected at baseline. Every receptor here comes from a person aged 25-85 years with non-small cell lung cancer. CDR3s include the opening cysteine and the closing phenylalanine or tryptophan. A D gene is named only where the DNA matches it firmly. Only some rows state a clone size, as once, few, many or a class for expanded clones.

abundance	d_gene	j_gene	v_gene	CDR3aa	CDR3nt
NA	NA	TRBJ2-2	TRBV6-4	CASRRSGGELFF	TGTGCCAGCAGACGATCAGGCGGGGAGCTGTTTTTT
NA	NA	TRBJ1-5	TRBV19	CASSRDPNQPQHF	TGTGCCAGTAGTAGGGACCCCAATCAGCCCCAGCATTTT
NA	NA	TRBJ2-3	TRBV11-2	CASSPGTRSMATDTQYF	TGTGCCAGCAGCCCGGGGACGCGGAGCATGGCCACAGATACGCAGTATTTT
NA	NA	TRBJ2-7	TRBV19	CASSIGGGHAEQYF	TGTGCCAGTAGTATAGGTGGGGGGCATGCCGAGCAGTACTTC
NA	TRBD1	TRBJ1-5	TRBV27	CASSSRTGEVQPQHF	TGTGCCAGCAGTTCGCGGACAGGGGAGGTTCAGCCCCAGCATTTT
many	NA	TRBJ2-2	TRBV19	CASSISPGAAGELFF	TGTGCCAGTAGTATATCCCCGGGGGCCGCCGGGGAGCTGTTTTTT
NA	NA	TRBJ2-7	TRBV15	CATSRQGTYEQYF	TGTGCCACCAGCAGACAGGGCACCTACGAGCAGTACTTC
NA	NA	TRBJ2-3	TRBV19	CASSPGYTQYF	TGTGCCAGTAGCCCCGGGTATACGCAGTATTTT
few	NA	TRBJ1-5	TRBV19	CASSPSYQPQHF	TGTGCCAGTAGTCCGAGCTATCAGCCCCAGCATTTT
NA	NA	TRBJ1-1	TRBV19	CASRPQGGTEAFF	TGTGCCAGTAGACCGCAGGGCGGGACTGAAGCTTTCTTT
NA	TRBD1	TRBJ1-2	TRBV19	CASSMLGQGGYGYTF	TGTGCCAGTAGTATGCTGGGACAGGGTGGCTATGGCTACACCTTC
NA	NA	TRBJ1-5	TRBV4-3	CASSQGAPGSNQPQHF	TGCGCCAGCAGCCAAGGGGCACCGGGGAGCAATCAGCCCCAGCATTTT
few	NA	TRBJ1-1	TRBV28	CASRETTGDPLNTEAFF	TGTGCCAGCAGGGAAACGACAGGCGACCCTTTGAACACTGAAGCTTTCTTT
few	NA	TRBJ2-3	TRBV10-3	CAARSGLSTDTQYF	TGTGCCGCCCGGAGCGGCCTAAGCACAGATACGCAGTATTTT
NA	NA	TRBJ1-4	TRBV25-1	CASRALAGWEKLFF	TGTGCCAGCAGGGCCCTAGCGGGATGGGAAAAACTGTTTTTT
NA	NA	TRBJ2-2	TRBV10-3	CAISESYTGELFF	TGTGCCATCAGTGAGTCCTACACCGGGGAGCTGTTTTTT
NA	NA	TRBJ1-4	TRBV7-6	CASSPRGQGSATNEKLFF	TGTGCCAGCAGCCCCCGAGGTCAGGGATCTGCAACTAATGAAAAACTGTTTTTT
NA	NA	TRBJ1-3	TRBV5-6	CASSLVGFSGNTIYF	TGTGCCAGCAGCTTGGTCGGCTTCTCTGGAAACACCATATATTTT
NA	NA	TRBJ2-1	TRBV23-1	CATTWGWRSYNEQFF	TGCGCCACCACGTGGGGCTGGCGCTCCTACAATGAGCAGTTCTTC
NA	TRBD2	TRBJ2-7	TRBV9	CASSVGLAGTYEQYF	TGTGCCAGCAGCGTAGGACTAGCGGGGACCTACGAGCAGTACTTC
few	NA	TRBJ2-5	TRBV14	CASSPGGTQYF	TGTGCCAGCAGCCCAGGTGGGACCCAGTACTTC
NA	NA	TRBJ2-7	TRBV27	CASSSWRSEQYF	TGTGCCAGCAGTTCTTGGAGGAGCGAGCAGTACTTC
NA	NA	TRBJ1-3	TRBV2	CASLIGLSSGNTIYF	TGTGCCAGCCTAATAGGGCTCAGCTCTGGAAACACCATATATTTT
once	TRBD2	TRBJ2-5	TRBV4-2	CASSQGGLAGAAETQYF	TGTGCCAGCAGCCAAGGGGGACTAGCGGGGGCGGCAGAGACCCAGTACTTC
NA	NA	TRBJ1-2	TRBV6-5	CASSYETARGGYTF	TGTGCCAGCAGTTACGAGACTGCCAGGGGAGGCTACACCTTC
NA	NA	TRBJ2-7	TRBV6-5	CASSYSGGEQYF	TGTGCCAGCAGTTACTCAGGGGGCGAGCAGTACTTC
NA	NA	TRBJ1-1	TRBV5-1	CASSTLRTENTEAFF	TGCGCCAGCAGCACCCTCCGAACAGAGAACACTGAAGCTTTCTTT
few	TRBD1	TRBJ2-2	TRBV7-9	CASSLGTGWTGELFF	TGTGCCAGCAGCTTAGGGACAGGGTGGACCGGGGAGCTGTTTTTT
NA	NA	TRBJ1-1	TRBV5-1	CASSLWTELEAFF	TGCGCCAGCAGCTTGTGGACAGAACTTGAAGCTTTCTTT
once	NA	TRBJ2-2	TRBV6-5	CASSYSSTGELFF	TGTGCCAGCAGTTACAGTTCCACCGGGGAGCTGTTTTTT
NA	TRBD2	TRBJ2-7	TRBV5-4	CASSLKAGGTHEQYF	TGTGCCAGCAGCTTAAAAGCGGGAGGGACCCACGAGCAGTACTTC
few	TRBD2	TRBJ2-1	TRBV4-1	CASSQVAGAYNEQFF	TGCGCCAGCAGCCAGGTAGCGGGGGCCTACAATGAGCAGTTCTTC
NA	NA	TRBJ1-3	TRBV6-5	CASSAGNTIYF	TGTGCCAGCAGTGCAGGGAACACCATATATTTT
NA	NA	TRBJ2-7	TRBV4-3	CASSQDRNEQYF	TGCGCCAGCAGCCAAGATCGGAACGAGCAGTACTTC
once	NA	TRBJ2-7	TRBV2	CASSEPPLEQYF	TGTGCCAGCAGTGAACCCCCCCTCGAGCAGTACTTC
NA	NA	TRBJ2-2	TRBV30	CAWTGGGELFF	TGTGCCTGGACAGGTGGCGGGGAGCTGTTTTTT
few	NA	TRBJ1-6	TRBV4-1	CASSQEGRRVNSPLHF	TGCGCCAGCAGCCAAGAGGGCCGCAGGGTCAATTCACCCCTCCACTTT
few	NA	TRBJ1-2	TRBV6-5	CASSIAGYEGYTF	TGTGCCAGCAGCATCGCAGGCTACGAGGGCTACACCTTC
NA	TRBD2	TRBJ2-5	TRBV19	CASSRGTSANQETQYF	TGTGCCAGTAGTAGGGGGACTAGCGCTAACCAAGAGACCCAGTACTTC
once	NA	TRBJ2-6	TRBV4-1	CASSQGLSGAGSSGANVLTF	TGCGCCAGCAGCCAAGGATTATCAGGGGCGGGCAGCTCTGGGGCCAACGTCCTGACTTTC
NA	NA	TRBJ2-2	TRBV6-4	CASSDSRTLGTGELFF	TGTGCCAGCAGTGACTCCCGGACTCTGGGCACCGGGGAGCTGTTTTTT
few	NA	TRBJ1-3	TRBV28	CASSLRASGNTIYF	TGTGCCAGCAGTTTAAGGGCATCTGGAAACACCATATATTTT
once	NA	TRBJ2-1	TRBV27	CASSFAGGGNEQFF	TGTGCCAGCAGTTTTGCCGGAGGGGGAAATGAGCAGTTCTTC
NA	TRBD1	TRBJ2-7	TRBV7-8	CASRNPGTGGHEQYF	TGTGCCAGCAGAAACCCCGGGACAGGGGGCCACGAGCAGTACTTC
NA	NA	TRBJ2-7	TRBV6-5	CASSRGGTGHYEQYF	TGTGCCAGCAGTCGCGGGGGGACAGGGCACTACGAGCAGTACTTC
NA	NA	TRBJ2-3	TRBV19	CASSTRDTQYF	TGTGCCAGTAGTACGAGGGATACGCAGTATTTT
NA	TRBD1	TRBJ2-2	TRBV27	CASRPGGRVAGELFF	TGTGCCAGCAGACCAGGGGGCAGGGTCGCCGGGGAGCTGTTTTTT
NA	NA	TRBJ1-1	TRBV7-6	CASSLEGERTPEAFF	TGTGCCAGCAGCTTAGAGGGAGAGCGCACCCCTGAAGCTTTCTTT
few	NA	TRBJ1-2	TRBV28	CASITDGSVRGYTF	TGTGCCAGCATCACGGACGGAAGTGTAAGGGGCTACACCTTC